This T cell receptor (beta chain) comes out of a study of beta chain features in type 1 diabetes. Sorting of CD4+ naive, central memory, regulatory and stem cell-like memory cells was performed via CD45RO/CCR7/CD25/CD127/CD95/CD27. CDR3 size: 16 residues. Germline V gives CDR1 KGHSH, CDR2 LQKENI. V dropped 5 bases and J dropped 0; count of bases not matched to a gene: 5. Concerning this clone itself: Its antigen is unknown.

Study findings and constraints: There were fewer insertions and more deletions at the VDJ junctions of type 1 diabetes patients. The study left unresolved whether HLA type influences TCRB rearrangement.

Expressed TCRB transcripts were sequenced after all isolated RNA was converted to cDNA. TCRdb's table, derived via immunoSEQ multiplex PCR, lists solely in-frame clones and lacks some. The table has some 150,000 clones, 9% to 10% seen once. The material sequenced was central memory CD4+ T cells from blood. The receptor was derived from a woman between 40 and 50 years old in good health. The V and J genes are TRBV18 and TRBJ1-3; 9 bases are a match to TRBD1. The CDR3: CASSSTGGSSGNTIYF. CDR3 coding DNA: TGTGCCAGCTCATCGACAGGGGGAAGCTCTGGAAACACCATATATTTT.